These T cell receptor beta chains were read from a single sample in a study of blood T cell repertoires in COVID-19. Using immunoSEQ multiplex PCR, the repertoire was profiled, and TCRdb retains in-frame clones only, with some absent. In the table there are about 200,000 clones, approximately 85% of which are singletons. Sequenced sample: PBMCs or T cells enriched from blood (not recorded which). The receptor set was obtained from a man aged 35-49 years with acute COVID-19. Each CDR3 is given with its conserved first and last residue. A D gene is named only where the DNA matches it firmly. Size values are once, few and many counts, or a class for expanded clones, and some rows have none.

v_call	j_call	clone_size	d_call	cdr3_aa	cdr3_nt
TRBV28	TRBJ2-7	NA	NA	CASSGDTQLSGQYF	TGTGCCAGCAGCGGGGACACCCAGTTGTCCGGGCAGTACTTC
TRBV4-3	TRBJ1-2	NA	TRBD1	CASSQDGQGGNYGYTF	TGCGCCAGCAGCCAAGATGGGCAGGGGGGTAACTATGGCTACACCTTC
TRBV11-3	TRBJ2-1	NA	TRBD2	CASSYRPGTSGHNEQFF	TGTGCCAGCAGCTACCGTCCCGGGACTAGCGGGCACAATGAGCAGTTCTTC
TRBV15	TRBJ2-5	once	TRBD2	CATSRDIAGGETQYF	TGTGCCACCAGCAGGGATATAGCGGGAGGAGAGACCCAGTACTTC
TRBV27	TRBJ2-2	NA	NA	CASSTGPNTGELFF	TGTGCCAGCAGCACAGGTCCCAACACCGGGGAGCTGTTTTTT
TRBV4-3	TRBJ2-3	NA	TRBD2	CASSPHPAGTTDTQYF	TGCGCCAGCAGCCCTCATCCAGCGGGGACCACAGATACGCAGTATTTT
TRBV19	TRBJ2-1	NA	TRBD2	CASSTSLAGGGYNEQFF	TGTGCCAGTAGTACCTCACTAGCGGGAGGTGGGTACAATGAGCAGTTCTTC
TRBV6-5	TRBJ1-2	NA	NA	CASSLYGYTF	TGTGCCAGCAGTCTGTATGGCTACACCTTC
TRBV5-3	TRBJ1-4	NA	NA	CARSLGGRDEKLFF	TGTGCCAGAAGCTTAGGGGGTAGGGATGAAAAACTGTTTTTT
TRBV28	TRBJ1-5	NA	TRBD1	CASRTTGTGPNQPQHF	TGTGCCAGCAGGACTACCGGGACAGGACCTAATCAGCCCCAGCATTTT
TRBV15	TRBJ2-1	once	NA	CATSRDVREQFF	TGTGCCACCAGCAGAGATGTGCGCGAGCAGTTCTTC
TRBV7-8	TRBJ2-7	once	NA	CASIKLSDSIYEQYF	TGTGCCAGCATCAAACTATCGGACAGTATCTACGAGCAGTACTTC
TRBV7-2	TRBJ2-2	NA	NA	CASSPPRGRELVTGELFF	TGTGCCAGCAGCCCCCCTCGGGGGCGGGAGCTCGTTACCGGGGAGCTGTTTTTT
TRBV19	TRBJ1-5	few	NA	CASSSSWPQHF	TGTGCCAGTAGCTCCTCGTGGCCCCAGCATTTT
TRBV18	TRBJ1-5	NA	TRBD1	CASSPQGAQQPQHF	TGTGCCAGCTCACCACAGGGGGCCCAACAGCCCCAGCATTTT
TRBV5-6	TRBJ2-3	NA	TRBD1	CASSLRTGQADTQYF	TGTGCCAGCAGCTTGCGGACAGGGCAGGCAGATACGCAGTATTTT
TRBV18	TRBJ2-1	NA	TRBD2	CASSPTSGKYYNEQFF	TGTGCCAGCTCACCAACTAGCGGGAAGTACTACAATGAGCAGTTCTTC
TRBV5-1	TRBJ2-7	NA	TRBD2	CASSRKSSGTLGEQYF	TGCGCCAGCAGCCGGAAATCTAGCGGGACCCTGGGGGAGCAGTACTTC
TRBV6-5	TRBJ1-4	NA	TRBD1	CASSRQGHNEKLFF	TGTGCCAGCAGCCGACAGGGTCACAATGAAAAACTGTTTTTT
TRBV30	TRBJ1-5	NA	NA	CAWSVRGVQPQHF	TGTGCCTGGAGTGTACGGGGGGTTCAGCCCCAGCATTTT
TRBV2	TRBJ2-1	NA	NA	CASTAGGNEQFF	TGTGCCAGCACAGCGGGTGGCAATGAGCAGTTCTTC
TRBV2	TRBJ1-4	NA	NA	CASSEVGTNNEKLFF	TGTGCCAGCAGTGAAGTTGGGACAAATAATGAAAAACTGTTTTTT
TRBV7-3	TRBJ2-1	once	TRBD2	CALAGSSYNEQFF	TGTGCCTTAGCGGGTAGCTCCTACAATGAGCAGTTCTTC
TRBV6-5	TRBJ2-7	NA	TRBD2	CASSTPGTSGRMYF	TGTGCCAGCAGTACCCCCGGGACTAGCGGGAGGATGTACTTC
TRBV2	TRBJ2-2	NA	NA	CASSEEGAGLGELFF	TGTGCCAGCAGTGAAGAAGGGGCAGGGCTCGGGGAGCTGTTTTTT
TRBV7-9	TRBJ1-4	NA	TRBD1	CASSTSGQRFPNEKLFF	TGTGCCAGCAGCACCTCGGGACAGAGGTTCCCTAATGAAAAACTGTTTTTT
TRBV10-2	TRBJ2-7	NA	NA	CASSGGKVGYEQYF	TGCGCCAGCAGTGGAGGGAAAGTGGGCTACGAGCAGTACTTC
TRBV7-2	TRBJ1-5	NA	NA	CASSFDSPNQPQHF	TGTGCCAGCAGCTTCGACAGTCCCAATCAGCCCCAGCATTTT
TRBV10-3	TRBJ2-7	NA	TRBD2	CAISEGLAYEQYF	TGTGCCATCAGTGAGGGACTAGCGTACGAGCAGTACTTC
TRBV5-4	TRBJ2-7	NA	NA	CASSFPRDEQYF	TGTGCCAGCAGCTTTCCGAGGGACGAGCAGTACTTC
TRBV4-2	TRBJ2-1	once	NA	CASSLDVDLLHNEQFF	TGTGCCAGCAGCCTGGATGTAGACTTACTACACAATGAGCAGTTCTTC
TRBV27	TRBJ1-5	NA	NA	CASSLGSGVHQPQHF	TGTGCCAGCAGTTTAGGAAGCGGGGTTCACCAGCCCCAGCATTTT